This T cell receptor beta chain was captured by sequencing in a study of OX40 agonist ivuxolimab in advanced cancers. At the level of the study: Of mixed ages from about 20 to 80 and averaging 60 years, the group was almost 85% male.

Points on this clone: Its antigen is as yet unknown. Its ends do not fully match the called genes, so a read error is possible.

Overall study results and limits: The CD4+ and CD8+ T cells in the blood had expanded clonally by week 6 at 0.1 to 3.0 mg/kg. CD8+ T cells (on average) carried more expanded clones than CD4+ T cells.

The table came from immunoSEQ multiplex PCR; TCRdb's copy has only in-frame clones and leaves some out. The sample carries about 45,000 clones, 75% to 85% recorded once. The germline gives CDR1 SSHAT, CDR2 FNYEAQ (reference sequence). There are 18 residues in the CDR3. The origin of this receptor is an adult with an advanced solid tumor such as melanoma, head and neck, liver or kidney cancer. This sample comprised CD4+ or CD8+ T cells sorted from blood, obtained in a trial of the OX40 agonist ivuxolimab. This chain uses TRBV7-7 with TRBJ2-6; D gene unclear. CDR3 sequence: CASSTTHKCTKSGQRPDF. The CDR3, as DNA: TGTGCCAGCAGCACGACGCATAAGTGCACAAAGTCGGGCCAACGTCCTGACTTC.